This is a list of T cell receptor beta chains from one sample in a study of T cells in Graves' hyperthyroidism and ophthalmopathy. One entry per CDR3 protein, called by TCRdb with MiXCR from the multiplex PCR reads. The table includes roughly 380,000 distinct CDR3 sequences, about 15% detected once. Sequenced sample: blood. The receptors stem from an older woman with Graves' hyperthyroidism. The CDR3 runs from the conserved cysteine through the conserved F or W. The order of the fields is clone size, V gene, D gene, J gene, CDR3 DNA, CDR3 protein. D genes are given only for firm matches. Only some rows state a clone size, as once, few, many or a class for expanded clones.

>many|TRBV15|TRBD1|TRBJ1-2
TGTGCCACCAGCAGAGATGCACAGGGGTATGGCTACACCTTC
CATSRDAQGYGYTF
>many|TRBV11-3|TRBD1|TRBJ2-3
TGTGCCAGCCGGCGCAGGGGGCGTAGGGGCACAGATACGCAGTATTTT
CASRRRGRRGTDTQYF
>many|TRBV7-9|NA|TRBJ2-7
TGTGCCAGCAGCCGCCAGGGAGTAGGGGCCTACGAGCAGTACTTC
CASSRQGVGAYEQYF
>few|TRBV2|NA|TRBJ2-3
TGTGCCAGCAGTGATGAGCGGACCACAGATACGCAGTATTTT
CASSDERTTDTQYF
>many|TRBV11-2|TRBD1|TRBJ2-7
TGTGCCAGCAGCCCGGACAGGGAGAGGGACTACGAGCAGTACTTC
CASSPDRERDYEQYF
>NA|TRBV24-1|TRBD1|TRBJ2-2
TGTGCCACCAGTGATCCGGGACAGGGTACGAACACCGGGGAGCTGTTTTTT
CATSDPGQGTNTGELFF
>few|TRBV7-6|NA|TRBJ2-5
TGTGCCAGCAGCCCGTATGACGCCAAACAGGGCGGCGAGACCCAGTACTTC
CASSPYDAKQGGETQYF
>many|TRBV7-9|NA|TRBJ2-2
TGTGCCAGCAGCCCCCAGGGAGTCACCGGGGAGCTGTTTTTT
CASSPQGVTGELFF
>many|TRBV20-1|NA|TRBJ2-3
TGCAGTGCCCCACAGAGTTACACAGATACGCAGTATTTT
CSAPQSYTDTQYF
>many|TRBV28|NA|TRBJ1-1
TGTGCCAGCAGCCAAATGGGAAAACACGGAGAAGCTTTCTTT
CASSQMGKHGEAFF
>many|TRBV6-1|TRBD1|TRBJ2-1
TGTGCCAGCAGTGAAGTGGGACAGGGGGTCGATGAGCAGTTCTTC
CASSEVGQGVDEQFF
>many|TRBV27|NA|TRBJ2-1
TGTGCCAGCAGTTACAGGGAATACAATGAGCAGTTCTTC
CASSYREYNEQFF
>many|TRBV5-1|NA|TRBJ2-3
TGCGCCAGCAGCTTGGTAGGTGAGGGCCAGGGCGATACGCAGTATTTT
CASSLVGEGQGDTQYF
>many|TRBV13|TRBD1|TRBJ2-4
TGTGCCAGCAGCCTACAGGGGGCTATAAACATTCAGTACTTC
CASSLQGAINIQYF
>NA|TRBV20-1|TRBD1|TRBJ2-7
TGCAGTGCTAGGGGACAGGTCCCCGACGAGCAGTACTTC
CSARGQVPDEQYF
>few|TRBV24-1|TRBD1|TRBJ2-1
TGTGCCACCAGTGACCCAGGGGGCGCAGGGTACAATGAGCAGTTCTTC
CATSDPGGAGYNEQFF
>many|TRBV28|TRBD2|TRBJ2-3
TGTGCCAGCGTCAGCGGGAGTTCGACAGATACGCAGTATTTT
CASVSGSSTDTQYF
>NA|TRBV24-1|TRBD1|TRBJ1-2
TGTGCCACCAGTGACCCTCGGACAGGGTATGGCTACACCTTC
CATSDPRTGYGYTF
>few|TRBV19|TRBD2|TRBJ2-3
TGTGCCAGTAGTATACAGGGCGGGAGTACAGATACGCAGTATTTT
CASSIQGGSTDTQYF
>many|TRBV3-1|NA|TRBJ2-7
TGTGCCAGCAGCCCGGTAGGAGCGAGGGTCTACGAGCAGTACTTC
CASSPVGARVYEQYF
>many|TRBV12-3/TRBV12-4|NA|TRBJ1-1
TGTGCCAGCAGTTTTCCCTTGAACGAGGCTTTCTTT
CASSFPLNEAFF
>few|TRBV5-1|NA|TRBJ1-3
TGCGCCAGCAGCCTTGACAAACTCTCTGGAAACACCATATATTTT
CASSLDKLSGNTIYF
>NA|TRBV11-2|NA|TRBJ2-3
TGTGCCAGCAGCTTACGCGTGGGCCAGACAGATACGCAGTATTTT
CASSLRVGQTDTQYF
>many|TRBV11-2|TRBD2|TRBJ2-1
TGTGCCAGCAGCTTCAGGGAGGGGAAGAATGAGCAGTTCTTC
CASSFREGKNEQFF
>many|TRBV3-1|NA|TRBJ1-5
TGTGCCAGCAGCCTTGGGGTGGCGTCGAGCAATCAGCCCCAGCATTTT
CASSLGVASSNQPQHF
>NA|TRBV4-1|NA|TRBJ2-3
TGCGCCAGCAGCCCCCCCCGCTCCAGCACAGATACGCAGTATTTT
CASSPPRSSTDTQYF
>few|TRBV27|NA|TRBJ2-3
TGTGCCAGCAGTTTAGACGGGCCAGATACGCAGTATTTT
CASSLDGPDTQYF
>NA|TRBV7-2|TRBD2|TRBJ2-7
TGTGCCAGCAGCTTAGTAACTAGCGGGCACGAGCAGTACTTC
CASSLVTSGHEQYF
>few|TRBV7-3|NA|TRBJ2-3
TGTGCCAGCAGCTTCCTGGATGGAGATACGCAGTATTTT
CASSFLDGDTQYF
>NA|TRBV28|TRBD2|TRBJ2-7
TGTGCCAGCAGTTTAGCGGGGGGGGGGTGGGGAGACTACGAGCAGTACTTC
CASSLAGGGWGDYEQYF
>many|TRBV2|TRBD1|TRBJ1-1
TGTGCCAGCAGTGAAGAGGGGGCGATCACTGAAGCTTTCTTT
CASSEEGAITEAFF
>many|TRBV11-1|NA|TRBJ1-2
TGTGCCAGCAGCTTAAGAGCTAACTATGGCTACACCTTC
CASSLRANYGYTF
>many|TRBV28|NA|TRBJ1-2
TGTGCCAGCAGTTTCTCAGGGGCGGGTGGCTACACCTTC
CASSFSGAGGYTF
>many|TRBV5-1|TRBD1|TRBJ2-1
TGCGCCAGCAGCCCCCGGGACAGGGGGAACAATGAGCAGTTCTTC
CASSPRDRGNNEQFF
>many|TRBV7-9|NA|TRBJ2-7
TGTGCCAGCAGCTACGAAGGGTTGGGGGAGCAGTACTTC
CASSYEGLGEQYF